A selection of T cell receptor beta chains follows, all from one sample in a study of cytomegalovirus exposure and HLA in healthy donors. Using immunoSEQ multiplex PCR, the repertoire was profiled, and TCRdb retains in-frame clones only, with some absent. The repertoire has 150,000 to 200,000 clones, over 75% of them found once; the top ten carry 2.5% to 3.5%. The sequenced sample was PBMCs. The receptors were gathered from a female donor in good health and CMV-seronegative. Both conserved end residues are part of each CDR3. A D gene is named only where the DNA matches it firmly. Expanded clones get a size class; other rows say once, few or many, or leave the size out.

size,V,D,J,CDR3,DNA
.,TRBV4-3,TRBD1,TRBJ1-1,CASSQGRTGDEAFF,TGCGCCAGCAGCCAAGGAAGAACAGGGGATGAAGCTTTCTTT
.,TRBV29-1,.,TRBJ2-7,CSVEDRGSTSYEQYF,TGCAGCGTTGAAGATCGCGGCAGTACCTCCTACGAGCAGTACTTC
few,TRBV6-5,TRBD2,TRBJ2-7,CASSRTSGSSYEQYF,TGTGCCAGCAGCCGGACTAGCGGGAGTTCATACGAGCAGTACTTC
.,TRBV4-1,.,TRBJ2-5,CASSQVTGETQYF,TGCGCCAGCAGCCAAGTTACGGGGGAGACCCAGTACTTC
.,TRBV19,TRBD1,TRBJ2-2,CASTPTGSNTGELFF,TGTGCCAGTACTCCGACAGGGTCGAACACCGGGGAGCTGTTTTTT
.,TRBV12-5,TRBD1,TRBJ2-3,CASGNSRTGNRPDTQYF,TGTGCTAGTGGGAATTCACGGACAGGGAATAGGCCAGATACGCAGTATTTT
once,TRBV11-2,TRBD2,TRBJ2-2,CASSLDLIGLANTGELFF,TGTGCCAGCAGCTTAGATTTAATCGGACTAGCGAACACCGGGGAGCTGTTTTTT
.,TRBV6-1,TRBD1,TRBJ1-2,CASIRTGANYGYTF,TGTGCCAGCATACGAACAGGGGCTAACTATGGCTACACCTTC
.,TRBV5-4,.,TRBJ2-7,CASSLAGVLLDEQYF,TGTGCCAGCAGCTTGGCCGGGGTGCTGCTAGACGAGCAGTACTTC
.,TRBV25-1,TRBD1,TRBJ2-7,CASSEPGQITYEQYF,TGTGCCAGCAGTGAACCGGGACAGATTACCTACGAGCAGTACTTC
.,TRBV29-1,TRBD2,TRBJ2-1,CSVARRGVYNEQFF,TGCAGCGTTGCCCGGCGGGGGGTCTACAATGAGCAGTTCTTC
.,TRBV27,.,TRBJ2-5,CASSLTRVQETQYF,TGTGCCAGCAGTCTCACTAGGGTCCAAGAGACCCAGTACTTC
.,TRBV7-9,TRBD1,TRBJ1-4,CASSSAGDRGYKKLFF,TGTGCCAGCAGCTCAGCCGGGGACAGGGGATATAAAAAACTGTTTTTT
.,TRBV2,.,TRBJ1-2,CASSEASRGGYGYTF,TGTGCCAGCAGTGAAGCTTCCAGGGGAGGGTATGGCTACACCTTC
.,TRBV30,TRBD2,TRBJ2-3,CAWGRIRTSGGTDTQYF,TGTGCCTGGGGTAGAATAAGGACTAGCGGGGGGACAGATACGCAGTATTTT
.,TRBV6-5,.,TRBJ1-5,CASRSGSNQPQHF,TGTGCCAGCAGGAGTGGTAGCAATCAGCCCCAGCATTTT
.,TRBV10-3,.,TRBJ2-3,CAISEGQGGRTDTQYF,TGTGCCATCAGTGAGGGGCAGGGAGGACGCACAGATACGCAGTATTTT
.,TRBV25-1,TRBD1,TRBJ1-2,CASSQQGYGYTF,TGTGCCAGCAGTCAACAGGGGTATGGCTACACCTTC
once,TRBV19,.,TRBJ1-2,CASSMMGATNYGYTF,TGTGCCAGTAGTATGATGGGGGCCACCAACTATGGCTACACCTTC
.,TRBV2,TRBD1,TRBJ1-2,CASNTPGQGANNYGYTF,TGTGCCAGCAACACTCCGGGACAGGGGGCCAATAACTATGGCTACACCTTC
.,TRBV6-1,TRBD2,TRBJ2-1,CASSDVLAGGLHEQFF,TGTGCCAGCAGTGACGTACTAGCGGGGGGGCTTCATGAGCAGTTCTTC
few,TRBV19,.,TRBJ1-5,CASSIRLGSNQPQHF,TGTGCCAGTAGTATTAGGCTAGGAAGCAATCAGCCCCAGCATTTT
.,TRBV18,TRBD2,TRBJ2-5,CASSPLGTSTQETQYF,TGTGCCAGCTCACCCCTCGGGACTAGTACCCAAGAGACCCAGTACTTC
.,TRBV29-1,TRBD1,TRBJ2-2,CSAQQGAGTGELFF,TGCAGCGCCCAACAGGGGGCCGGAACCGGGGAGCTGTTTTTT
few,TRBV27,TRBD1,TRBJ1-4,CASSLSWTGLSLTNEKLFF,TGTGCCAGCAGTTTATCGTGGACAGGGCTGTCGTTGACTAATGAAAAACTGTTTTTT
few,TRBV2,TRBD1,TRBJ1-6,CASRRQGANNSPLHF,TGTGCCAGCCGTAGACAGGGGGCAAATAATTCACCCCTCCACTTT
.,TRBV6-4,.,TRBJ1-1,CATFAEAFF,TGTGCCACCTTTGCTGAAGCTTTCTTT
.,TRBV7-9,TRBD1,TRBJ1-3,CASSRGQGDTIYF,TGTGCCAGCAGCCGAGGACAGGGGGACACCATATATTTT
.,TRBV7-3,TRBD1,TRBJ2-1,CASSPGQGSNEQFF,TGTGCCAGCAGCCCGGGACAGGGGTCCAATGAGCAGTTCTTC
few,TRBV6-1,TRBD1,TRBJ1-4,CASSDKWMTGDEKLFF,TGTGCCAGCAGTGATAAGTGGATGACAGGGGATGAAAAACTGTTTTTT
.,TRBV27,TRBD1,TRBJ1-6,CATGGGNSYNSPLHF,TGTGCCACAGGGGGCGGGAACTCCTATAATTCACCCCTCCACTTT
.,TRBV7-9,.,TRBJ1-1,CASSWREAQNTEAFF,TGTGCCAGCAGCTGGCGGGAGGCTCAGAACACTGAAGCTTTCTTT
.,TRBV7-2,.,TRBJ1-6,CASSPEAPRDSPLHF,TGTGCCAGCAGCCCAGAGGCGCCCCGGGATTCACCCCTCCACTTT
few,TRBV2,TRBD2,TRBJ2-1,CASRGTSGSGEQFF,TGTGCCAGCAGAGGGACTAGCGGATCCGGCGAGCAGTTCTTC
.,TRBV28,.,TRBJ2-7,CASSPGTQYEQYF,TGTGCCAGCAGTCCCGGGACACAATACGAGCAGTACTTC
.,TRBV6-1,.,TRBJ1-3,CASSDNWSSGNTIYF,TGTGCCAGCAGTGACAACTGGAGCTCTGGAAACACCATATATTTT
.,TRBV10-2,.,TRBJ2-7,CASSELSGRSYEQYF,TGCGCCAGCAGTGAGCTCAGCGGACGATCCTACGAGCAGTACTTC
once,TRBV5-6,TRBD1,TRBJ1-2,CASIYQNRGFNYGYTF,TGTGCCAGCATCTACCAAAACAGGGGGTTTAACTATGGCTACACCTTC
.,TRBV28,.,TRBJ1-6,CASSLSQGNSPLHF,TGTGCCAGCAGTTTGTCGCAGGGGAATTCACCCCTCCACTTT
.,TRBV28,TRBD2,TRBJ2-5,CASRVGLAGGYEYF,TGTGCCAGCAGGGTCGGACTAGCGGGAGGATATGAGTACTTC
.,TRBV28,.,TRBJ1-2,CASSLGADGYTF,TGTGCCAGCAGTTTGGGAGCGGATGGCTACACCTTC
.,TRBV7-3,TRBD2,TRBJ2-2,CASSPELAAGELFF,TGTGCCAGCAGCCCAGAACTAGCGGCGGGGGAGCTGTTTTTT
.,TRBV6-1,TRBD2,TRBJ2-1,CASSGLAGEYNEQFF,TGTGCCAGCAGTGGACTAGCGGGAGAGTACAATGAGCAGTTCTTC
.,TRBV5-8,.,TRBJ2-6,CASSLDRDSSGANVLTF,TGTGCCAGCAGCTTGGACAGGGATAGCTCTGGGGCCAACGTCCTGACTTTC